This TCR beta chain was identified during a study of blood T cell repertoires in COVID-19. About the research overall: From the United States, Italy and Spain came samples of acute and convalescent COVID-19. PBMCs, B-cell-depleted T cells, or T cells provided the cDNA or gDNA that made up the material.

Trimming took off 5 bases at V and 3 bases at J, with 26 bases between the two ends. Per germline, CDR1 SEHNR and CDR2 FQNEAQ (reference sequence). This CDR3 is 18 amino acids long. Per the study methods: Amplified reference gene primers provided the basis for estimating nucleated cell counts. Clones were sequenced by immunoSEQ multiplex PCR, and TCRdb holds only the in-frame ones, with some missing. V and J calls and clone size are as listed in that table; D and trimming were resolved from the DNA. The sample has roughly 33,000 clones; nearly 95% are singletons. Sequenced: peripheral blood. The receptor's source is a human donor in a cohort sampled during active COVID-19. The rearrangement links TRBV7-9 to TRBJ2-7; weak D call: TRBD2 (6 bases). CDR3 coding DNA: TGTGCCAGCAGCCGTGGGACGGACACTAGCCTTCTAAACTACGAGCAGTACTTC. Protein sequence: CASSRGTDTSLLNYEQYF.